These 27 T cell receptor beta chains originate from one sample sequenced in a study of T cell repertoires in cytomegalovirus infection. In TCRdb, the reads were re-called with MiXCR into one record per CDR3 protein. Among more than 400,000 distinct CDR3 sequences listed, 26% were seen once. The material sequenced was PBMCs. These receptors came from a human donor in good health (CMV status not recorded). Some clones in this sample may be carry-over from other donors' samples.

This clonotype appeared a few times. CDR3 amino acids: CASSLDGTNNSPLHF. CDR3 nucleotides: TGTGCCAGCAGCTTAGACGGGACAAATAATTCACCCCTCCACTTT. This chain joins TRBV7-2 and TRBJ1-6; a weak D match, TRBD1 (6 bases). The CDR3 length is 15 residues. The germline V gene has CDR1 SGHTA and CDR2 FQGNSA. Trimming left V 1 base short and J 5 bases short, with 9 bases between.

The rearrangement joins TRBV7-2 to TRBJ2-3; D perhaps matches TRBD2 (6 bases). Germline assignment: CDR1 SGHTA and CDR2 FQGNSA. The CDR3 sequence is 16 residues long. Trimming cost V 3 bases and J 6 bases, with 19 bases left between them. The CDR3 region is CASSFRRGVHADTQYF. The DNA for the CDR3 is TGTGCCAGCAGCTTCAGGCGGGGAGTTCATGCGGATACGCAGTATTTT.

This clonotype has only a few counts. The chain couples TRBV7-9 to TRBJ2-3, with D unclear. The CDR3 spans 12 residues. The V and J ends lost 5 bases and 6 bases respectively, with 9 bases between them. Germline V CDR1 and CDR2: SEHNR, FQNEAQ (reference sequence). CDR3 sequence reads: CASSLEIDTQYF. In DNA, the CDR3 is TGTGCCAGCAGCCTGGAGATCGATACGCAGTATTTT.

This clonotype was picked up many times. J is TRBJ2-4 and V is TRBV28, with TRBD2 matching over 9 bases. The CDR3 totals 17 residues. Losses at the gene ends were 1 base for V and 6 bases for J; bases not matched to a gene: 10. CDR1 is MDHEN and CDR2 is SYDVKM in the germline V gene. The CDR3 DNA reads TGTGCCAGCAGTTTATTCAGAGCGGGAGGTAACCTAAACATTCAGTACTTC. This sequence encodes CASSLFRAGGNLNIQYF.

This chain's CDR3 is CASSGTSGRETQYF. In DNA form, the CDR3 reads TGTGCCAGCAGTGGGACTAGCGGTCGGGAGACCCAGTACTTC. The V gene is TRBV12-3 or TRBV12-4, the J gene TRBJ2-5, with 11 bases matching TRBD2. The CDR3 is 14 amino acids. J gave up 5 bases and V 5 bases, and 4 bases lay outside the gene matches.

This rearrangement joins TRBV7-9 to TRBJ1-5, with 7 bases aligning to TRBD1. CDR1 and CDR2 from the germline V gene are SEHNR and FQNEAQ (reference sequence). J lost 9 bases, V lost 5 bases, and 7 bases had no gene match. This CDR3 contains 13 residues. The CDR3 DNA sequence: TGTGCCAGCAGCCCAGGGGGTGCCGCGCCCCAGCATTTT. It codes for CASSPGGAAPQHF. The variable domain in full, with the rest retrieved from reference TRBV7-9 and TRBJ1-5, is DTGVSQNPRHKITKRGQNVTFRCDPISEHNRLYWYRQTLGQGPEFLTYFQNEAQLEKSRLLSDRFSAERPKGSFSTLEIQRTEQGDSAMYLCASSPGGAAPQHFGDGTRLSIL.

This chain uses TRBV6-2 or TRBV6-3 with TRBJ2-7, with TRBD1 matching over 7 bases. The trim removed 0 bases at V and 4 bases at J, leaving 12 bases unmatched. CDR1 is MNHEY, CDR2 SVGEGT, per germline. The CDR3 has 17 amino acids. In DNA form, the CDR3 reads TGTGCCAGCAGTTACTCGATAGGGGGCCTTCCCCCTTACGAGCAGTACTTC. The encoded protein is CASSYSIGGLPPYEQYF.

The J gene is TRBJ2-1, the V gene TRBV24-1, with D maybe TRBD1 (7 bases). The germline V gene has CDR1 KGHDR and CDR2 SFDVKD. V shed 4 bases and J shed 8 bases, with 20 bases lying between them. There are 16 residues in the CDR3. The CDR3: CATSDARRGRFDEQFF. CDR3 bases: TGTGCCACCAGTGACGCAAGGAGGGGGCGTTTCGATGAGCAGTTCTTC.

This clonotype has only a few counts. The chain recombines TRBV11-2 with TRBJ1-5; maybe TRBD1 (5 bases). This CDR3 contains 17 residues. The germline V gene has CDR1 SGHAT and CDR2 FQNNGV. V lost 1 base and J 5 bases, leaving 18 bases between the germline ends. Written as DNA, the CDR3 is TGTGCCAGCAGCTTAGGGGCCCAATGGGGGAGGCATCAGCCCCAGCATTTT. Its translation: CASSLGAQWGRHQPQHF.

The chain uses TRBV12-5 and TRBJ2-1; unclear D gene. Germline CDR1 is LGHNT and CDR2 is FRNRAP. This CDR3 has 14 residues. V lost 6 bases to trimming and J lost 2 bases, with 11 bases between them. This chain's CDR3 is CASGFDHPYNEQFF. In nucleotides, the CDR3 is TGTGCTAGTGGCTTCGACCACCCCTACAATGAGCAGTTCTTC.

A few counts support this clonotype. A read error may produce the germline difference seen at one junction end. The CDR3 is CASTLHRDRTYEQYF. DNA of the CDR3: TGTGCCAGCACCTTACACCGGGACAGGACATACGAGCAGTACTTC. The chain combines TRBV7-2 with TRBJ2-7, with TRBD1 matching over 8 bases. The CDR3 extends over 15 amino acids. Germline V gene sequence: CDR1 SGHTA, CDR2 FQGNSA.

To note about this clonotype: Relative to the germline gene, one junction end is altered; a read error may explain this. V usage is TRBV6-2 or TRBV6-3 and J usage is TRBJ2-2; D tentatively fits TRBD1 or TRBD2 (5 bases each). This CDR3 contains 13 residues. Germline loops: CDR1 MNHEY, CDR2 SVGEGT. CDR3 bases: TGTACCAGCATGGGGGTGCGCACCGGGGAGCTGTTTTTT. Its translation is CTSMGVRTGELFF.

This clonotype has more than one count but fewer than ten. The chain is built from TRBV2 and TRBJ1-4; 8 nucleotides agree with TRBD1. Germline CDR1 and CDR2: SNHLY and FYNNEI. Unmatched junction bases numbered 13, after V lost 6 bases and J lost 7 bases. The CDR3 has 16 residues. The CDR3 sequence: CASRDRTGTIREKLFF. The DNA for the CDR3 is TGTGCCAGCAGGGACAGGACAGGGACCATCCGTGAAAAACTGTTTTTT.

The chain is built from TRBV10-3 and TRBJ2-5; a possible D gene is TRBD2 (6 bases). The CDR3 is made up of 13 amino acids. Trimming took off 5 bases at V and 5 bases at J, with 12 bases between the two ends. Germline CDR1 reads ENHRY; CDR2 reads SYGVKD. Here the CDR3 reads CAISQGLEETQYF. The CDR3, as DNA: TGTGCCATCAGTCAGGGACTTGAGGAGACCCAGTACTTC.

CDR3 coding DNA: TGCGCCAGCAGTAGCGGGAGAGGTCGGGGCACAGATACGCAGTATTTT. Amino acids: CASSSGRGRGTDTQYF. V usage is TRBV5-1 and J usage is TRBJ2-3, with 9 bases matching TRBD2. This CDR3 is 16 amino acids long. V was clipped by 5 bases and J by 1 base; unmatched bases: 8. Per the germline V gene, CDR1 is SGHRS and CDR2 is YFSETQ.

This clonotype was observed at least ten times. CDR3 region: CASSLSGFQETQYF. In DNA form, the CDR3 reads TGTGCCAGCAGCTTGAGCGGTTTTCAAGAGACCCAGTACTTC. J is TRBJ2-5 and V is TRBV7-2, with a weak D call TRBD2 (5 bases). CDR1 and CDR2 (germline): SGHTA, FQGNSA. V lost 3 bases, J lost 2 bases, and 10 bases lay in between. The CDR3 sequence is 14 residues long.

In this sample, this clonotype turned up a few times. The genes are TRBV12-3 or TRBV12-4 and TRBJ2-7; a possible D gene is TRBD1 (6 bases). CDR3 size: 14 residues. Trimming removed 4 bases at V and 5 bases at J, with 15 bases between. The CDR3 reads CASSSTGSEDEQYF. CDR3 in DNA: TGTGCCAGCAGTTCCACAGGGAGCGAAGACGAGCAGTACTTC.

Written as DNA, the CDR3 is TGTGCCAGTAGTATTTTTGGTGGTACAGATACGCAGTATTTT. It yields the protein CASSIFGGTDTQYF. This chain uses TRBV19 with TRBJ2-3; D uncertain. V was clipped by 3 bases and J by 3 bases, with 10 bases between them. The CDR3 totals 14 residues. Germline assignment: CDR1 LNHDA and CDR2 SQIVND (reference sequence).

In its sample, this clonotype was seen a few times. The rearrangement links TRBV19 to TRBJ1-1; 7 positions match TRBD1. Germline CDR1 LNHDA, CDR2 SQIVND (reference sequence). V lost 0 bases, J lost 5 bases, and 6 bases stayed unmatched. There are 15 residues in the CDR3. The CDR3 DNA reads as TGTGCCAGTAGTATAGATCTGACAGGGTTGACTGAAGCTTTCTTT. Protein sequence: CASSIDLTGLTEAFF. The full variable domain, in which reference TRBV19 and TRBJ1-1 provide the parts outside the CDR3, is DGGITQSPKYLFRKEGQNVTLSCEQNLNHDAMYWYRQDPGQGLRLIYYSQIVNDFQKGDIAEGYSVSREKKESFPLTVTSAQKNPTAFYLCASSIDLTGLTEAFFGQGTRLTVV.

The rearrangement uses TRBV23-1 and TRBJ2-3, with D perhaps given as TRBD1 or TRBD2 (6 bases each). TRBV23-1 counts as an open reading frame of uncertain function. This CDR3 region has 20 residues. The V gene lost 4 bases and the J gene lost 3 bases, with 29 bases spanning the gap. The CDR3, as DNA: TGCGCCAGCAGTCGATCAATCGTTGAGGAGGGGGGCCAGATAACAGATACGCAGTATTTT. It yields the protein CASSRSIVEEGGQITDTQYF.

This clonotype was seen repeatedly, ten times or more. V gene TRBV7-3 combines with J gene TRBJ2-6; D unresolved. V was pared by 5 bases and J by 0 bases, with 5 bases between. Germline V gene data show CDR1 as SGHTA and CDR2 as FQGTGA. This CDR3 comprises 14 residues. In DNA form, the CDR3 reads TGTGCCAGCAGCCGAGACTCTGGGGCCAACGTCCTGACTTTC. Residues: CASSRDSGANVLTF. Full variable domain (remainder filled in from reference TRBV7-3 and TRBJ2-6): GAGVSQTPSNKVTEKGKYVELRCDPISGHTALYWYRQSLGQGPEFLIYFQGTGAADDSGLPNDRFFAVRPEGSVSTLKIQRTERGDSAVYLCASSRDSGANVLTFGAGSRLTVL.

V usage is TRBV12-3 or TRBV12-4 and J usage is TRBJ2-2, with D maybe TRBD2 (7 bases). The CDR3 spans 14 residues. Deletions cut 6 bases from V and 4 bases from J, with 12 bases between. CDR3 nucleotides: TGTGCCAGCAGGGGGGCTAGCGGCACCGGGGAGCTGTTTTTT. This encodes CASRGASGTGELFF.

The genes are TRBV7-2 and TRBJ2-1; 11 bases map to TRBD2. Trimming at V came to 5 bases and at J to 7 bases, leaving 7 bases not matched to a gene. The germline gives CDR1 SGHTA, CDR2 FQGNSA. This CDR3 has 15 amino acids. CDR3 DNA: TGTGCCAGCAGCGATACTAGCGGGAGATGGAATGAGCAGTTCTTC. Protein: CASSDTSGRWNEQFF.

The chain joins TRBV24-1 to TRBJ2-1, with D maybe TRBD1 (7 bases). Germline loops: CDR1 KGHDR, CDR2 SFDVKD. The CDR3 totals 14 residues. V was clipped by 6 bases and J by 10 bases, with 18 bases between them. The CDR3 loop reads CATSLQGTGLEQFF. The CDR3 region has the DNA TGTGCCACCAGTTTACAGGGGACGGGACTCGAGCAGTTCTTC.

The chain uses TRBV20-1 and TRBJ2-1; possible D gene TRBD2, 6 bases. Looked up from germline, CDR1 is DFQATT and CDR2 is SNEGSKA (reference sequence). CDR3 length equals 10 residues. Trimming pared 8 bases from V and 6 bases from J, leaving 8 bases between. Written as DNA, the CDR3 is TGCAGTCCCGGGGGCAATGAGCAGTTCTTC. It yields the protein CSPGGNEQFF.

A few counts support this clonotype. In DNA, the CDR3 is TGTGCCAGCAGATATACAGGGGGGGCCACTGAAGCTTTCTTT. Protein: CASRYTGGATEAFF. The V and J genes are TRBV27 and TRBJ1-1; the match to TRBD1 covers 8 bases. The CDR3 sequence is 14 residues long. The germline CDR1 and CDR2 sequences are MNHEY and SMNVEV (reference sequence). J gave up 4 bases and V 6 bases, and 7 bases lay outside the gene matches.

V is TRBV30 and J is TRBJ2-7; 9 nucleotides align to TRBD1. The CDR3 has 17 residues. Trimming took 3 bases from V and 3 from J; bases not matched to a gene: 15. From germline, CDR1 is GTSNPN and CDR2 SVGIG (reference sequence). The CDR3 spells CAWSPGRDRVTYYEQYF. CDR3 in DNA: TGTGCCTGGAGCCCGGGCAGGGACAGGGTCACCTACTACGAGCAGTACTTC.